This entry is about one T cell receptor beta chain. Its antigen is unknown. Assay: immunoSEQ multiplex PCR; the TCRdb copy retains only in-frame clones and omits some. The sample gives under 25,000 clones, roughly 69% of which show up once; over 9% is in the top ten. J gave up 4 bases and V 6 bases, and 6 bases lay outside the gene matches. The CDR3 totals 14 residues. Looked up from germline, CDR1 is MNHEY and CDR2 is SVGAGI. This sample stems from a study of STAT5B mutations in CD4+ large granular lymphocyte leukemia. Study-level findings and limits: Without HLA matching, higher CD4+ than CD8+ T-LGLL clonality could reflect small sample size. CD4-sorted patient repertoires seemed more clonal than healthy CD4+ repertoires. Compared with healthy controls (2/35), patient top clones favored TRBV06 (8/27).

The rearrangement joins TRBV6-5 to TRBJ2-7; the match to TRBD1 covers 10 bases. Material: CD4+ T cells from blood buffy coats. The TCR was taken from a human donor in good health. The CDR3 region is CASRGQGFGYEQYF. CDR3 sequence (DNA): TGTGCCAGCAGGGGACAGGGGTTTGGTTACGAGCAGTACTTC.